The 15 T cell receptor beta chains presented below share a single source sample, sequenced in a study of cytomegalovirus exposure and HLA in healthy donors. The PCR was carried out with 60 Vbeta primers and 13 Jbeta primers. TCRdb's copy holds only in-frame clones and misses some; the assay was immunoSEQ multiplex PCR. The table has approximately 76,000 clones, roughly 73% seen once. The sequenced sample was PBMCs. Every receptor here comes from a middle-aged woman in good health and CMV-seropositive.

In the case of this clone: No conserved phenylalanine or tryptophan ends this CDR3, so it is likely a read error. The rearrangement links TRBV29-1 to TRBJ2-6; D might be TRBD1 (6 bases). The CDR3 length is 16 residues. V lost 6 bases to trimming and J lost 4 bases, with 19 bases between them. The V gene's germline CDR1 is SQVTM and CDR2 ANQGSEA. In DNA, the CDR3 is TGCAGCGTCGCAGGCTTGGGGGCGGTAGGGGCCAACGTCCTGACTGTC. Translating gives CSVAGLGAVGANVLTV.

The rearrangement links TRBV4-2 to TRBJ2-5, with 13 bases aligning to TRBD2. V was pared by 4 bases and J by 5 bases, with 4 bases of the junction left unmatched. Germline V lookup: CDR1 LGHNA, CDR2 YNFKEQ. The CDR3 consists of 15 residues. The DNA for the CDR3 is TGTGCCAGCAGCCCCGGGACTAGCGGGGATGAGACCCAGTACTTC. This gives the protein CASSPGTSGDETQYF.

V is TRBV10-3 and J is TRBJ2-5; perhaps TRBD2 as D (7 bases). V was cut by 8 bases and J by 1 base, with 20 bases left in between. CDR1 ENHRY and CDR2 SYGVKD come from the germline V gene. This CDR3 has 16 amino acids. The CDR3 nucleotides are TGTGCCATCGGACTAGGTGGGGACACATTCCAAGAGACCCAGTACTTC. Translating it yields CAIGLGGDTFQETQYF.

V and J are TRBV7-2 and TRBJ1-1; 9 bases are shared with TRBD1. Germline V lookup: CDR1 SGHTA, CDR2 FQGNSA. Unmatched junction bases numbered 6, after V lost 10 bases and J lost 6 bases. The CDR3 runs 12 residues. CDR3 bases: TGTGCCACGGGACAGGGAGGGGCTGAAGCTTTCTTT. Its protein product is CATGQGGAEAFF. The variable domain in full, with the rest retrieved from reference TRBV7-2 and TRBJ1-1, is GAGVSQSPSNKVTEKGKDVELRCDPISGHTALYWYRQSLGQGLEFLIYFQGNSAPDKSGLPSDRFSAERTGGSVSTLTIQRTQQEDSAVYLCATGQGGAEAFFGQGTRLTVV.

V usage is TRBV7-2 and J usage is TRBJ2-7; 9 bases map to TRBD2. The germline V gene encodes CDR1 SGHTA and CDR2 FQGNSA. V lost 7 bases and J lost 0; bases outside the gene matches: 16. This CDR3 has 18 residues. The CDR3 reads CASTSEFSLAGPSYEQYF. Here the CDR3 DNA reads TGTGCCAGCACCTCAGAGTTTTCCCTAGCGGGGCCCTCCTACGAGCAGTACTTC.

This chain uses TRBV19 with TRBJ1-6; 7 nucleotides agree with TRBD1. The germline V gene has CDR1 LNHDA and CDR2 SQIVND (reference sequence). V dropped 5 bases and J dropped 6; count of bases not matched to a gene: 7. The CDR3 runs to 15 residues. This CDR3 reads CASSPTRQGNSPLHF. As DNA, the CDR3 is TGTGCCAGTAGTCCTACTCGACAGGGTAATTCACCCCTCCACTTT.

This clone showed up just a few times. The genes are TRBV6-4 and TRBJ2-3; 10 bases line up with TRBD2. The ends lost 3 bases at V and 3 bases at J; junction bases unmatched: 3. CDR1 is MRHNA, CDR2 SNTAGT, per germline. The CDR3 length is 15 residues. CDR3 in amino acids: CASSEGSGGTDTQYF. Here the CDR3 DNA reads TGTGCCAGCAGTGAGGGTAGCGGGGGGACAGATACGCAGTATTTT.

This clone was observed once. CDR3 amino acids: CAISERDTEAFF. DNA of the CDR3: TGTGCCATCAGCGAGAGAGACACTGAAGCTTTCTTT. The chain combines TRBV10-3 with TRBJ1-1; D remains unclear. Trimming took off 6 bases at V and 3 bases at J, with 8 bases between the two ends. Germline V lookup: CDR1 ENHRY, CDR2 SYGVKD. The CDR3 sequence is 12 residues long.

The V gene is TRBV5-4, the J gene TRBJ2-2; TRBD1 is a possible D gene (5 bases). CDR1 is SGHNT, CDR2 YYREEE, per germline (reference sequence). The V end was cut by 1 base, the J end by 7 bases, with 14 bases between. The CDR3 is 15 residues long. CDR3 coding DNA: TGTGCCAGCAGCTTGTCTCAGGGCGAAGACGGGGAGCTGTTTTTT. Translated, it gives CASSLSQGEDGELFF.

The V gene is TRBV6-5, the J gene TRBJ1-3, with D perhaps TRBD1 (5 bases). The germline V and J ends were trimmed by 6 bases and 2 bases, with 11 bases remaining between them. Germline V gene lookup returns CDR1 MNHEY and CDR2 SVGAGI. The CDR3 covers 14 residues. The CDR3 spells CASSQGAPGNTIYF. The CDR3 region has the DNA TGTGCCAGCAGCCAAGGGGCCCCTGGAAACACCATATATTTT.

This chain uses TRBV18 with TRBJ1-2; 11 bases map to TRBD1. CDR3 length equals 15 residues. Germline loops: CDR1 KGHSH, CDR2 LQKENI. Germline trimming cut 2 bases from V and 8 bases from J; bases unmatched to any gene: 7. CDR3 protein: CASSPTMDRGLGYTF. The CDR3 coding sequence is TGTGCCAGCTCACCAACGATGGACAGGGGGCTCGGCTACACCTTC.

The CDR3 loop reads CASRKGDRGHQPQHF. The CDR3 DNA reads as TGTGCCAGCAGGAAGGGGGACAGGGGGCACCAGCCCCAGCATTTT. This chain connects TRBV6-1 to TRBJ1-5, with 12 positions matching TRBD1. The V segment lost 6 bases and the J segment 7 bases; nucleotides outside the gene matches: 7. The CDR3 extends over 15 amino acids. Germline lookup yields CDR1 MNHNS and CDR2 SASEGT.

The table lists this clone with a few counts. This CDR3 reads CASSPGLGGEKLFF. DNA of the CDR3: TGTGCCAGCTCCCCAGGGTTGGGGGGTGAAAAACTGTTTTTT. This sequence joins TRBV18 and TRBJ1-4; a possible D gene is TRBD1 (5 bases). Trimming left V 6 bases short and J 7 bases short, with 15 bases between. The CDR3 sequence is 14 residues long. Germline V gives CDR1 KGHSH, CDR2 LQKENI.

The sample holds a few counts of this clone. This chain uses TRBV9 with TRBJ2-1, with 7 bases matching TRBD2. The CDR3 is made up of 17 amino acids. V lost 0 bases, J lost 1 base, and 7 bases stayed unmatched. Germline V gives CDR1 SGDLS, CDR2 YYNGEE. Here the CDR3 DNA reads TGTGCCAGCAGCGTAGAAGGAATTAGCGGGTCCTACAATGAGCAGTTCTTC. It codes for CASSVEGISGSYNEQFF. Supplemented by reference TRBV9 and TRBJ2-1, the full variable domain reads DSGVTQTPKHLITATGQRVTLRCSPRSGDLSVYWYQQSLDQGLQFLIQYYNGEERAKGNILERFSAQQFPDLHSELNLSSLELGDSALYFCASSVEGISGSYNEQFFGPGTRLTVL.

The chain combines TRBV5-4 with TRBJ1-2; 8 nucleotides line up with TRBD1. V lost 7 bases, J lost 3 bases, and 8 bases stayed unmatched. This CDR3 has 14 residues. CDR1 and CDR2 (germline): SGHNT, YYREEE (reference sequence). CDR3 loop: CASSSGTGDYGYTF. CDR3 DNA: TGTGCCAGCTCCTCCGGGACAGGAGACTATGGCTACACCTTC.